Shown below are 10 T cell receptor beta chains from a single sample sequenced in a study of shared clonotypes between healthy human individuals. Assay: immunoSEQ multiplex PCR; the TCRdb copy retains only in-frame clones and omits some. The table lists some 2,400,000 clones, approximately 96% of them singletons, with roughly 0.13% in the top ten. Specimen: naive CD4+ T cells sorted from blood. The subset is: CD45RA+ positively selected. The source is a man aged 18 to 29 in good health.

This rearrangement joins TRBV4-1 to TRBJ1-2; weak D call: TRBD1 (5 bases). Trimming took off 3 bases at V and 6 bases at J, with 14 bases between the two ends. Looked up from germline, CDR1 is MGHRA and CDR2 is YSYEKL. This CDR3 is built from 14 residues. The CDR3: CASSQLGVKDGYTF. The CDR3 region has the DNA TGCGCCAGCAGCCAGTTGGGGGTCAAGGATGGCTACACCTTC.

J is TRBJ2-5 and V is TRBV5-1; 9 bases are a match to TRBD2. The germline gives CDR1 SGHRS, CDR2 YFSETQ. This CDR3 has 16 amino acids. The junction had 7 bases not matched to a gene; V was cut back by 0 bases and J by 4 bases. In DNA form, the CDR3 reads TGCGCCAGCAGCTTGGTCGGGACTAGCTCGAGAGAGACCCAGTACTTC. Its protein product is CASSLVGTSSRETQYF.

The chain carries TRBV10-1 and TRBJ2-5; D is uncertain. Germline CDR1 WNHNN, CDR2 SYGVQD (reference sequence). The CDR3 has 11 residues. Trimming stripped 4 bases from V and 5 bases from J, with 5 bases between. This CDR3 reads CASSAGETQYF. The CDR3 DNA follows: TGCGCCAGCAGTGCTGGGGAGACCCAGTACTTC.

The chain combines TRBV7-8 with TRBJ2-5; tentatively, D is TRBD2 (7 bases). V lost 1 base, J lost 5 bases, and 14 bases lay in between. The germline gives CDR1 SGHVS, CDR2 FQNEAQ. The CDR3 is 15 amino acids. The CDR3 DNA reads as TGTGCCAGCAGCTTAGATCGGGGGGCATGGGAGACCCAGTACTTC. Amino acid sequence: CASSLDRGAWETQYF. The whole variable domain, filled in from reference TRBV7-8 and TRBJ2-5, reads GAGVSQSPRYKVAKRGQDVALRCDPISGHVSLFWYQQALGQGPEFLTYFQNEAQLDKSGLPSDRFFAERPEGSVSTLKIQRTQQEDSAVYLCASSLDRGAWETQYFGPGTRLLVL.

The chain combines TRBV18 with TRBJ2-7; the D gene is possibly TRBD1 (6 bases). Germline CDR1 is KGHSH and CDR2 is LQKENI. With 6 bases removed from V and 3 bases from J, the gap between germline ends came to 18 bases. CDR3 size: 15 residues. DNA of the CDR3: TGTGCCAGCTCGGACCGCGGACAGTCAAACTACGAGCAGTACTTC. This translates into CASSDRGQSNYEQYF.

The chain couples TRBV10-3 to TRBJ1-5, with no clear D. Trimming removed 3 bases at V and 7 bases at J, with 13 bases between. The CDR3 is made up of 14 amino acids. Germline V gives CDR1 ENHRY, CDR2 SYGVKD. In nucleotides, the CDR3 is TGTGCCATCAGTGATTTAAGGGTCGGCCAGCCCCAGCATTTT. Encoded protein: CAISDLRVGQPQHF.

The rearrangement joins TRBV6-5 to TRBJ1-2; D might be TRBD1 (5 bases). Germline-derived CDR1 and CDR2 are MNHEY and SVGAGI. The V end lost 0 bases, the J end lost 8 bases, and 13 bases lay between the germline ends. The CDR3 loop spans 14 amino acids. The CDR3 DNA follows: TGTGCCAGCAGTTACTCAGGGGAGATGGGAGGCTACACCTTC. Its translation: CASSYSGEMGGYTF.

This clone was counted once. The chain combines TRBV2 with TRBJ1-1, with D unresolved. The CDR3 contains 14 residues. V was shortened by 5 bases and J by 1 base, with 11 bases between the two germline ends. Germline CDR1 reads SNHLY; CDR2 reads FYNNEI. The CDR3 sequence is CASSPRVGNTEAFF. CDR3 bases: TGTGCCAGCAGTCCACGGGTAGGGAACACTGAAGCTTTCTTT.

The chain employs TRBV30 and TRBJ2-3; maybe TRBD1 (5 bases). The CDR3 sequence is 17 residues long. V was trimmed by 0 bases and J by 0 bases, leaving 16 bases between them. The germline V gene has CDR1 GTSNPN and CDR2 SVGIG (reference sequence). CDR3 DNA: TGTGCCTGGAGTGTATTTATGTGGGGCAGCAGCACAGATACGCAGTATTTT. This translates into CAWSVFMWGSSTDTQYF.

The chain employs TRBV6-1 and TRBJ1-1; 7 bases map to TRBD1. Germline V gives CDR1 MNHNS, CDR2 SASEGT. The CDR3 has 18 amino acids. V lost 4 bases to trimming and J lost 6 bases; unmatched junction nucleotides: 20. The CDR3 DNA is TGTGCCAGCAGTGGACAAACGGGACAGTATTATTCCTCGGCTGAAGCTTTCTTT. This gives the protein CASSGQTGQYYSSAEAFF.